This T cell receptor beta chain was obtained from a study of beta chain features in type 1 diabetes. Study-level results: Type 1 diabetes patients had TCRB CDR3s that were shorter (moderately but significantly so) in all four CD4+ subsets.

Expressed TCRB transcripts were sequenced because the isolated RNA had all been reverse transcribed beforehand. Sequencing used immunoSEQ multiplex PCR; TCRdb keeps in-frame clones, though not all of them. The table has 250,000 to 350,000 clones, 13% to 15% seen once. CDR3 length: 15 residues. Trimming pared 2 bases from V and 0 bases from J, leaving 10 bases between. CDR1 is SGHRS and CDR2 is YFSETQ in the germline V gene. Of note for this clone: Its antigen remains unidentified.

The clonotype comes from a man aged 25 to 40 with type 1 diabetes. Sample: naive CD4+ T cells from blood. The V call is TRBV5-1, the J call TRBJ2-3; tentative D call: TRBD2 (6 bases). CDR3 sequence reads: CASSFLAPSTDTQYF. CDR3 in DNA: TGCGCCAGCAGCTTTCTAGCGCCTAGCACAGATACGCAGTATTTT.